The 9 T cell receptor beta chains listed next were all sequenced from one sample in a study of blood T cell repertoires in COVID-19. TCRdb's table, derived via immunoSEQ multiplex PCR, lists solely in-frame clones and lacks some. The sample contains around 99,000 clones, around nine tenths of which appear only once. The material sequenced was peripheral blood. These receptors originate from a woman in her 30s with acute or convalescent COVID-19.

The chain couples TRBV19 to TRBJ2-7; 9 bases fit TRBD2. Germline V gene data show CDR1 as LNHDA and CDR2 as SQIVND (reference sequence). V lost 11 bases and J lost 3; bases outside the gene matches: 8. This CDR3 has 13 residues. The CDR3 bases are TGTGCCCTCCCTCCTAGCGGGAACTACGAGCAGTACTTC. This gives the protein CALPPSGNYEQYF.

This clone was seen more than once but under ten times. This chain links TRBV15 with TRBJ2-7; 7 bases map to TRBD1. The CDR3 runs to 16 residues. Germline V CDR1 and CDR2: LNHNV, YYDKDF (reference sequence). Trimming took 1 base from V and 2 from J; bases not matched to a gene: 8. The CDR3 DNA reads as TGTGCCACCAGCAGAGGAATCCGGGACAGAGCCTACGAGCAGTACTTC. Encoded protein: CATSRGIRDRAYEQYF.

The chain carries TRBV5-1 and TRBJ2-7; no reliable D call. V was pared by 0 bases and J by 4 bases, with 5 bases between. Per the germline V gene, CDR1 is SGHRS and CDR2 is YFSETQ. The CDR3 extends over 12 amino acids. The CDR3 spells CASSLGDYEQYF. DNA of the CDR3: TGCGCCAGCAGCTTGGGCGATTACGAGCAGTACTTC.

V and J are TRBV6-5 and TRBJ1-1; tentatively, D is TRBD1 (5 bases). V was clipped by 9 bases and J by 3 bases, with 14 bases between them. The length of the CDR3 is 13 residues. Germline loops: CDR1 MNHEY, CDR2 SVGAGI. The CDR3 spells CASWGAGYTEAFF. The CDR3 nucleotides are TGTGCCAGTTGGGGCGCAGGGTACACTGAAGCTTTCTTT.

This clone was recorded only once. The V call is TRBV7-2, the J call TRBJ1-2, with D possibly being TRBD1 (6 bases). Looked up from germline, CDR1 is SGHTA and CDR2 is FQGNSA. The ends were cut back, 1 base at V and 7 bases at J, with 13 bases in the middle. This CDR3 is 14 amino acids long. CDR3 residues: CASSLGGTRGGYTF. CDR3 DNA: TGTGCCAGCAGCTTAGGGGGGACAAGGGGTGGCTACACCTTC. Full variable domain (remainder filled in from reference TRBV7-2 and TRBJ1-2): GAGVSQSPSNKVTEKGKDVELRCDPISGHTALYWYRQSLGQGLEFLIYFQGNSAPDKSGLPSDRFSAERTGGSVSTLTIQRTQQEDSAVYLCASSLGGTRGGYTFGSGTRLTVV.

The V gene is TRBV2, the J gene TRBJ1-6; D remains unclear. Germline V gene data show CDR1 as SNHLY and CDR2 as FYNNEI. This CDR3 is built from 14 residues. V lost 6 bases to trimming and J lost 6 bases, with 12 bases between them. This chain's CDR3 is CASRERVSNSPLHF. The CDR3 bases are TGTGCCAGCAGGGAGAGGGTTAGTAATTCACCCCTCCACTTT.

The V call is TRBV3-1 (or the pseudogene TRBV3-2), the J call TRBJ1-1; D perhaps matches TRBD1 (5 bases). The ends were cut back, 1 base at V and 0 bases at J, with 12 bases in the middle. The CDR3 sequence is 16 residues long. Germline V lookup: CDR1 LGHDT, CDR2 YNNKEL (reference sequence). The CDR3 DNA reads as TGTGCCAGCAGCCAAGTTTCAGGGTTAATGAACACTGAAGCTTTCTTT. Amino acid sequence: CASSQVSGLMNTEAFF.

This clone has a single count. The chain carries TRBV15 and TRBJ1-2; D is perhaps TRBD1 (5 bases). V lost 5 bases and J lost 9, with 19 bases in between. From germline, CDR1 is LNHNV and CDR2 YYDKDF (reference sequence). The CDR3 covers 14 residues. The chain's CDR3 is CATSSRAGYMSYTF. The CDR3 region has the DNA TGTGCCACCAGCTCCAGAGCAGGGTACATGAGCTACACCTTC. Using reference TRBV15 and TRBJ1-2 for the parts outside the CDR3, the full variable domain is DAMVIQNPRYQVTQFGKPVTLSCSQTLNHNVMYWYQQKSSQAPKLLFHYYDKDFNNEADTPDNFQSRRPNTSFCFLDIRSPGLGDTAMYLCATSSRAGYMSYTFGSGTRLTVV.

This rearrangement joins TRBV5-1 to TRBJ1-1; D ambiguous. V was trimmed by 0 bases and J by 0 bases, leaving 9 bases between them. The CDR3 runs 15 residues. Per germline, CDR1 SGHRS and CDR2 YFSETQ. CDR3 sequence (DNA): TGCGCCAGCAGCTTGGGAGGTCACTTGAACACTGAAGCTTTCTTT. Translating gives CASSLGGHLNTEAFF.